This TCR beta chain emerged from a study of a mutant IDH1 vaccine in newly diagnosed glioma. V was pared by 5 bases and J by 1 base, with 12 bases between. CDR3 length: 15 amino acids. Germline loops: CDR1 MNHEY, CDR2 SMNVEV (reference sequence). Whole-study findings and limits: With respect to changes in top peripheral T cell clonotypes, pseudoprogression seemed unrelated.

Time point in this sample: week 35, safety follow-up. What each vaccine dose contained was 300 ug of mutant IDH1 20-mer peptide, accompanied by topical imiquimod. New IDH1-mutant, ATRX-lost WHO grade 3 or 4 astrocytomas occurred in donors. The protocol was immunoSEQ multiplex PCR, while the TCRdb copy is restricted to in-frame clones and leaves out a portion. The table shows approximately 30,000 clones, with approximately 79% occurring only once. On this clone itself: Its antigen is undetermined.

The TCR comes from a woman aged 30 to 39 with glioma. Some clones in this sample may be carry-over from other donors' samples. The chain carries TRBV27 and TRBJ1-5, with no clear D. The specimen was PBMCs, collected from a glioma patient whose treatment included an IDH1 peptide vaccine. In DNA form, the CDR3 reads TGTGCCAGCAGTAGGGAACAGCCAAGCAATCAGCCCCAGCATTTT. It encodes CASSREQPSNQPQHF.